The 25 T cell receptor beta chains below were found in one sample sequenced in a study of graft-versus-host responses after intestinal transplantation. Repertoires were generated with immunoSEQ multiplex PCR, while TCRdb's copy carries only in-frame clones and drops some. The data contain about 92,000 clones, about 93% of them singletons. The antigens these receptors bind are not known. The sample here was unstimulated CD8+ T cells sorted from spleen or lymph node cells, taken before intestinal transplant. The receptors come from a human donor who received an intestinal transplant.

This chain uses TRBV27 with TRBJ1-5, with D maybe TRBD1 (5 bases). Trimming cost V 3 bases and J 7 bases, with 13 bases left between them. This CDR3 contains 14 residues. Germline V lookup: CDR1 MNHEY, CDR2 SMNVEV (reference sequence). The CDR3 nucleotides read TGTGCCAGCAGTTTTGTGGGGGGGGGACAGCCCCAGCATTTT. This gives the protein CASSFVGGGQPQHF.

The chain has TRBV27 and TRBJ2-1; D might be TRBD2 (6 bases). This CDR3 has 17 residues. Germline loops: CDR1 MNHEY, CDR2 SMNVEV (reference sequence). V gave up 3 bases and J gave up 0 bases, with 15 bases separating them. The CDR3 DNA sequence: TGTGCCAGCAGTTTGGTTAGCGGCGTGAGCTCCTACAATGAGCAGTTCTTC. Translating it yields CASSLVSGVSSYNEQFF.

This chain links TRBV14 with TRBJ1-1; D not certain. V was cut by 0 bases and J by 11 bases, with 10 bases left in between. The CDR3 length is 12 residues. Germline V gives CDR1 SGHDN, CDR2 FVKESK. The CDR3 region is CASSQEEGAAFF. CDR3 nucleotides: TGTGCCAGCAGCCAAGAAGAGGGAGCGGCTTTCTTT.

This chain links TRBV7-7 with TRBJ2-7; the match to TRBD2 covers 11 bases. J gave up 1 base and V 5 bases, and 10 bases lay outside the gene matches. Germline V gene lookup returns CDR1 SSHAT and CDR2 FNYEAQ (reference sequence). The CDR3 covers 17 residues. The CDR3 coding sequence is TGTGCCAGCAGCCTTCGACCGGGACTAGCGGCTTCCTACGAGCAGTACTTC. Translation gives CASSLRPGLAASYEQYF.

The chain combines TRBV5-6 with TRBJ2-7; tentatively, D is TRBD2 (5 bases). There are 13 residues in the CDR3. V dropped 5 bases and J dropped 9 bases, with 18 bases sitting between them. Germline V gene data show CDR1 as SGHDT and CDR2 as YYEEEE. The CDR3 protein is CASSFTGNELQYF. Here the CDR3 DNA reads TGTGCCAGCAGTTTTACCGGGAACGAGTTGCAGTACTTC.

The chain has TRBV7-3 and TRBJ2-1; D could derive from TRBD1 or TRBD2 (5 bases each). The germline CDR1 and CDR2 sequences are SGHTA and FQGTGA. Trimming stripped 2 bases from V and 0 bases from J, with 14 bases between. This CDR3 spans 17 amino acids. DNA for the CDR3: TGTGCCAGCAGCTTAGATGGCGAGGGACCCTCCTACAATGAGCAGTTCTTC. This gives the protein CASSLDGEGPSYNEQFF.

The chain employs TRBV19 and TRBJ1-5; perhaps TRBD1 as D (5 bases). Germline assignment: CDR1 LNHDA and CDR2 SQIVND (reference sequence). V was pared by 1 base and J by 6 bases, with 10 bases between. This CDR3 spans 14 amino acids. The CDR3 here is CASSIVSGGQPQHF. The CDR3, as DNA: TGTGCCAGTAGTATAGTCTCGGGGGGTCAGCCCCAGCATTTT.

Regarding this clone: It is likely a read error, because the conserved phenylalanine at the end of the CDR3 is missing. The chain links TRBV6-5 to TRBJ1-2; D possibly corresponds to TRBD1 (5 bases). Trimming pared 10 bases from V and 5 bases from J, leaving 14 bases between. CDR3 length equals 12 residues. Germline assignment: CDR1 MNHEY and CDR2 SVGAGI. The CDR3 reads CAILGGPYGYTL. CDR3 DNA sequence: TGTGCCATACTGGGGGGACCTTATGGCTACACCCTC.

This chain joins TRBV2 and TRBJ1-4; D call uncertain. The CDR3 spans 11 residues. Germline CDR1 SNHLY, CDR2 FYNNEI. Trimming pared 3 bases from V and 10 bases from J, leaving 6 bases between. This CDR3 reads CASSDSGKLFF. CDR3 DNA: TGTGCCAGCAGTGACAGTGGAAAACTGTTTTTT. Filled out from reference TRBV2 and TRBJ1-4, the complete variable domain reads EPEVTQTPSHQVTQMGQEVILRCVPISNHLYFYWYRQILGQKVEFLVSFYNNEISEKSEIFDDQFSVERPDGSNFTLKIRSTKLEDSAMYFCASSDSGKLFFGSGTQLSVL.

This clone was observed a few times. The V gene is TRBV6-5, the J gene TRBJ2-7; 9 nucleotides match TRBD2. The CDR3 runs to 15 residues. The germline gives CDR1 MNHEY, CDR2 SVGAGI. With 0 bases clipped from V and 2 bases from J, the junction kept 2 bases outside the gene matches. The CDR3 nucleotides read TGTGCCAGCAGTTACTCCCCTAGCGGGACCTACGAGCAGTACTTC. It encodes CASSYSPSGTYEQYF.

V usage is TRBV15 and J usage is TRBJ2-7, with D possibly being TRBD2 (5 bases). V gave up 5 bases and J gave up 3 bases, with 8 bases separating them. The CDR3 is made up of 12 amino acids. In germline, CDR1 is LNHNV, CDR2 YYDKDF (reference sequence). CDR3 in DNA: TGTGCCACCAGCTACAGCGGCTACGAGCAGTACTTC. Its translation: CATSYSGYEQYF. Full variable domain (missing parts from reference TRBV15 and TRBJ2-7): DAMVIQNPRYQVTQFGKPVTLSCSQTLNHNVMYWYQQKSSQAPKLLFHYYDKDFNNEADTPDNFQSRRPNTSFCFLDIRSPGLGDTAMYLCATSYSGYEQYFGPGTRLTVT.

The rearrangement uses TRBV7-9 and TRBJ2-1, with 9 bases identical to TRBD1. CDR3 size: 16 residues. Trimming took 4 bases from V and 4 from J; bases not matched to a gene: 8. Germline V CDR1 and CDR2: SEHNR, FQNEAQ (reference sequence). CDR3 amino acids: CASSSNRDRVYNEQFF. The DNA of the CDR3 is TGTGCCAGCAGCTCAAACCGGGACAGGGTTTACAATGAGCAGTTCTTC. Full variable domain (missing parts from reference TRBV7-9 and TRBJ2-1): DTGVSQNPRHKITKRGQNVTFRCDPISEHNRLYWYRQTLGQGPEFLTYFQNEAQLEKSRLLSDRFSAERPKGSFSTLEIQRTEQGDSAMYLCASSSNRDRVYNEQFFGPGTRLTVL.

The chain is built from TRBV13 and TRBJ1-1, with 7 nucleotides matching TRBD1. The germline V gene encodes CDR1 PRHDT and CDR2 FYEKMQ (reference sequence). This CDR3 has 14 amino acids. V lost 5 bases and J lost 5; bases outside the gene matches: 8. The CDR3 sequence: CASSPRQGLTEAFF. For the CDR3, the DNA is TGTGCCAGCAGCCCGCGACAGGGCTTAACTGAAGCTTTCTTT.

In this sample, this clone turned up a few times. J is TRBJ2-3 and V is TRBV5-1; unclear D gene. The CDR3 has 15 residues. CDR1 and CDR2 (germline): SGHRS, YFSETQ. V was clipped by 4 bases and J by 2 bases, with 14 bases between them. The CDR3 reads CASSPWQADTDTQYF. CDR3 in DNA: TGCGCCAGCAGCCCGTGGCAGGCGGACACAGATACGCAGTATTTT.

The CDR3 DNA follows: TGTGCCAGCAGTTTTACAGGGTTGCCTAATGAAAAACTGTTTTTT. This gives the protein CASSFTGLPNEKLFF. The rearrangement links TRBV27 to TRBJ1-4, with D maybe TRBD1 (6 bases). This CDR3 is 15 amino acids long. V was shortened by 3 bases and J by 3 bases, with 11 bases between the two germline ends. From germline, CDR1 is MNHEY and CDR2 SMNVEV (reference sequence). The variable domain in full, with the rest retrieved from reference TRBV27 and TRBJ1-4, is EAQVTQNPRYLITVTGKKLTVTCSQNMNHEYMSWYRQDPGLGLRQIYYSMNVEVTDKGDVPEGYKVSRKEKRNFPLILESPSPNQTSLYFCASSFTGLPNEKLFFGSGTQLSVL.

V usage is TRBV11-2 and J usage is TRBJ2-2, with D unresolved. Germline CDR1 is SGHAT and CDR2 is FQNNGV. The CDR3 covers 13 residues. The V end lost 3 bases, the J end lost 6 bases, and 8 bases lay between the germline ends. The CDR3 sequence is CASSLFGAGELFF. DNA for the CDR3: TGTGCCAGCAGCTTGTTTGGGGCCGGGGAGCTGTTTTTT.

The V call is TRBV4-1, the J call TRBJ1-2, with 9 bases that match TRBD1. The CDR3 is made up of 17 amino acids. Unmatched junction bases numbered 12, after V lost 3 bases and J lost 4 bases. Germline V lookup: CDR1 MGHRA, CDR2 YSYEKL. CDR3 loop: CASSQSEGQGSAYGYTF. The CDR3 bases are TGCGCCAGCAGCCAGTCGGAGGGACAGGGATCTGCCTATGGCTACACCTTC.

This chain's CDR3 is CSVEGGFTDTQYF. CDR3 DNA: TGCAGCGTTGAAGGCGGCTTTACAGATACGCAGTATTTT. The chain combines TRBV29-1 with TRBJ2-3; D is uncertain. V was pared by 1 base and J by 3 bases, with 8 bases between. The germline V gene has CDR1 SQVTM and CDR2 ANQGSEA. The CDR3 covers 13 residues.

A single count supports this clone. The junction departs from germline at one end; a sequencing error may be responsible. The chain couples TRBV5-6 to TRBJ1-4; D unresolved. There are 11 residues in the CDR3. Germline CDR1 is SGHDT and CDR2 is YYEEEE. The chain's CDR3 is CASSSSGPKIF. The CDR3 bases are TGTGCCAGCAGCTCCTCTGGGCCCAAGATTTTT.

The DNA of the CDR3 is TGTGCCAGCAGCAAAGAGGGGGCTAGCGGGAGGAGGGTACGAGAGACCCAGTACTTC. This encodes CASSKEGASGRRVRETQYF. V usage is TRBV21-1 and J usage is TRBJ2-5; the table's D call TRBD2 went unverified against the DNA. TRBV21-1 is given as a pseudogene. The CDR3 covers 19 residues.

The chain recombines TRBV5-1 with TRBJ2-1; D gene uncertain. Germline CDR1 is SGHRS and CDR2 is YFSETQ. This CDR3 has 13 amino acids. Trimming took 0 bases from V and 2 from J, leaving 3 bases between them. CDR3 DNA: TGCGCCAGCAGCTTGGACACCTACAATGAGCAGTTCTTC. Its translation is CASSLDTYNEQFF.

The rearrangement joins TRBV11-2 to TRBJ2-1; possibly TRBD2 for D (5 bases). This CDR3 contains 16 residues. CDR1 is SGHAT, CDR2 FQNNGV, per germline. V was clipped by 4 bases and J by 0 bases, with 13 bases between them. DNA for the CDR3: TGTGCCAGCAGCTCCCCCGAGCGGTACTCCTACAATGAGCAGTTCTTC. Translated: CASSSPERYSYNEQFF.

This clone was found once. The germline gene is not matched at one end of the junction; a read error may be the cause. The J gene is TRBJ2-1, the V gene TRBV7-7, with 7 bases aligning to TRBD2. Germline V gene lookup returns CDR1 SSHAT and CDR2 FNYEAQ (reference sequence). The CDR3 extends over 15 amino acids. The CDR3: CASSLAAGSYNEQFF. The CDR3 bases are TGTGCCAGCAGCCTAGCGGCCGGCTCCTACAATGAGCAGTTCTTC. The variable domain in full, completed from reference TRBV7-7 and TRBJ2-1, reads GAGVSQSPRYKVTKRGQDVTLRCDPISSHATLYWYQQALGQGPEFLTYFNYEAQPDKSGLPSDRFSAERPEGSISTLTIQRTEQRDSAMYRCASSLAAGSYNEQFFGPGTRLTVL.

The chain links TRBV10-1 to TRBJ2-1; the D is unclear. Germline values: CDR1 WNHNN, CDR2 SYGVQD (reference sequence). V lost 3 bases to trimming and J lost 3 bases, with 6 bases between them. The CDR3 spans 13 residues. The CDR3 here is CASSDNGYNEQFF. In DNA form, the CDR3 reads TGCGCCAGCAGTGATAACGGCTACAATGAGCAGTTCTTC.

The rearrangement joins TRBV6-1 to TRBJ2-1; D could derive from TRBD1 or TRBD2 (5 bases each). CDR1 MNHNS and CDR2 SASEGT come from the germline V gene. Trimming shortened V by 6 bases and J by 0 bases, and 12 bases separated the two germline ends. There are 15 residues in the CDR3. The CDR3 coding sequence is TGTGCCAGCAGGGGGGACGGTCGCTCCTACAATGAGCAGTTCTTC. Its translation is CASRGDGRSYNEQFF.